The following is a TCR beta chain sequence with its context. The CDR3 has 15 residues. The V and J ends lost 6 bases and 2 bases, in that order; junction bases with no gene match: 9. The V gene's germline CDR1 is MNHEY and CDR2 SVGAGI. This sample is part of a study of blood T cell repertoires in COVID-19. About the study: PBMCs, B-cell-depleted T cells, or T cells were the source of the cDNA or gDNA that made up the material.

As handled by the study authors: Scientists estimated how many nucleated cells there were by amplifying reference gene primers. Method: immunoSEQ multiplex PCR; TCRdb's copy keeps in-frame clones and lacks some. D and trimming come from the DNA, and the V and J calls and clone size come from that table. The sample records more than 90,000 clones, 85% to 95% being singletons. The chain employs TRBV6-5 and TRBJ2-7, with 8 bases matching TRBD2. The sequenced sample consisted of peripheral blood. The sequence was collected from a man aged 50-59 years with active COVID-19. Here the CDR3 DNA reads TGTGCCAGCAGCTCGATTTGGCGGGAGGCCTACGAGCAGTACTTC. Its protein product is CASSSIWREAYEQYF.